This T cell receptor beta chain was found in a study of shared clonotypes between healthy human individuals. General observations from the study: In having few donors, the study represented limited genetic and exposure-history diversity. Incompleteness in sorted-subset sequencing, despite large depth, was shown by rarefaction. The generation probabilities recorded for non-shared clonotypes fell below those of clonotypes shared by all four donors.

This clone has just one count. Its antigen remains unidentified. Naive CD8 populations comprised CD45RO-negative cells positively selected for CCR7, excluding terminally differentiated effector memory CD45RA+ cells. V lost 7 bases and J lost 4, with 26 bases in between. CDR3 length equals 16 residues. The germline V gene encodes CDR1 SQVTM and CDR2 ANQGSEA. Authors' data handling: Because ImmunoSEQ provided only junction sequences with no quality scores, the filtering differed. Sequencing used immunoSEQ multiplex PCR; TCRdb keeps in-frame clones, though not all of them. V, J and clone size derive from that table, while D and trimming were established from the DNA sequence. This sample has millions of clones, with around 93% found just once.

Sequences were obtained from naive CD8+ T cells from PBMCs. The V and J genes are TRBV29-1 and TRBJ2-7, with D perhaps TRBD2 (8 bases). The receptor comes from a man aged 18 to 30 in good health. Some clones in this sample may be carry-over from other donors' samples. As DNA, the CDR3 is TGCAGCGCCCTCCGAGGGGGCCGGGCGGGAGGTTACGAGCAGTACTTC. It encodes CSALRGGRAGGYEQYF.